What follows are 8 T cell receptor beta chains derived from one specimen sequenced in a study of cytomegalovirus exposure and HLA in healthy donors. Use of 60 Vbeta and 13 Jbeta primers characterized the PCR. Clones were read by immunoSEQ multiplex PCR, and TCRdb kept only the in-frame ones, dropping some. The profile shows 150,000 to 200,000 clones, just under 85% of them singletons. The specimen was PBMCs. The receptors were gathered from a girl aged 10 to 17 in good health and CMV-seropositive.

This clone was seen a single time. This chain links TRBV25-1 with TRBJ2-1; a possible D gene is TRBD2 (5 bases). Germline-derived CDR1 and CDR2 are MGHDK and SYGVNS. The V and J ends lost 4 bases and 0 bases respectively, with 10 bases between them. The CDR3 runs to 15 residues. This CDR3 is CASSGTGTSYNEQFF. CDR3 DNA: TGTGCCAGCAGTGGGACGGGAACCTCCTACAATGAGCAGTTCTTC.

Remarks on this clone: At one boundary the junction diverges from the germline segment, which might be a read error. The chain joins TRBV7-9 to TRBJ1-6, with TRBD1 matching over 7 bases. Germline CDR1 is SEHNR and CDR2 is FQNEAQ (reference sequence). The CDR3 has 15 amino acids. CDR3 residues: CSSSLQGIGNSPLHF. CDR3 coding DNA: TGTTCCAGCAGCCTACAGGGGATAGGCAATTCACCCCTCCACTTT. The whole variable domain, filled in from reference TRBV7-9 and TRBJ1-6, reads DTGVSQNPRHKITKRGQNVTFRCDPISEHNRLYWYRQTLGQGPEFLTYFQNEAQLEKSRLLSDRFSAERPKGSFSTLEIQRTEQGDSAMYLCSSSLQGIGNSPLHFGNGTRLTVT.

The chain has TRBV13 and TRBJ1-2; 8 nucleotides agree with TRBD1. This CDR3 is 15 amino acids long. The V gene's germline CDR1 is PRHDT and CDR2 FYEKMQ (reference sequence). Trimming cost V 2 bases and J 3 bases; bases outside gene matches: 5. The CDR3 coding sequence is TGTGCCAGCAGCTTACCCCGGGACAGGTACTATGGCTACACCTTC. Its translation: CASSLPRDRYYGYTF. The whole variable domain, remainder taken from reference TRBV13 and TRBJ1-2, is AAGVIQSPRHLIKEKRETATLKCYPIPRHDTVYWYQQGPGQDPQFLISFYEKMQSDKGSIPDRFSAQQFSDYHSELNMSSLELGDSALYFCASSLPRDRYYGYTFGSGTRLTVV.

This chain joins TRBV5-1 and TRBJ1-4, with 8 bases aligning to TRBD1. The V segment lost 0 bases and the J segment 5 bases; nucleotides outside the gene matches: 3. This CDR3 spans 15 amino acids. Looked up from germline, CDR1 is SGHRS and CDR2 is YFSETQ. CDR3 residues: CASSLGTGLNEKLFF. The CDR3 DNA sequence: TGCGCCAGCAGCTTGGGGACAGGGTTAAATGAAAAACTGTTTTTT. Full variable domain (outside the CDR3, taken from reference TRBV5-1 and TRBJ1-4): KAGVTQTPRYLIKTRGQQVTLSCSPISGHRSVSWYQQTPGQGLQFLFEYFSETQRNKGNFPGRFSGRQFSNSRSEMNVSTLELGDSALYLCASSLGTGLNEKLFFGSGTQLSVL.

The rearrangement uses TRBV5-6 and TRBJ2-2; D ambiguous. The V end lost 1 base, the J end lost 1 base, and 5 bases lay between the germline ends. From germline, CDR1 is SGHDT and CDR2 YYEEEE. This CDR3 spans 14 amino acids. CDR3 DNA sequence: TGTGCCAGCAGCTTGACAGTGAACACCGGGGAGCTGTTTTTT. Translating gives CASSLTVNTGELFF.

This chain joins TRBV9 and TRBJ1-3, with a tentative D call TRBD1 (5 bases). Trimming left V 4 bases short and J 0 bases short, with 11 bases between. This CDR3 contains 15 residues. Germline CDR1 reads SGDLS; CDR2 reads YYNGEE. The CDR3 loop is CASSPAQGSGNTIYF. CDR3 sequence (DNA): TGTGCCAGCAGCCCCGCTCAGGGCTCTGGAAACACCATATATTTT. The entire variable domain, with the rest obtained from reference TRBV9 and TRBJ1-3, is as follows: DSGVTQTPKHLITATGQRVTLRCSPRSGDLSVYWYQQSLDQGLQFLIQYYNGEERAKGNILERFSAQQFPDLHSELNLSSLELGDSALYFCASSPAQGSGNTIYFGEGSWLTVV.

The chain is built from TRBV6-5 and TRBJ1-2; D might be TRBD1 (5 bases). Germline loops: CDR1 MNHEY, CDR2 SVGAGI. Trimming left V 0 bases short and J 7 bases short, with 9 bases between. The CDR3 is 13 residues long. CDR3 sequence reads: CASSYSGGTGYTF. The CDR3 bases are TGTGCCAGCAGTTACTCTGGGGGGACTGGCTACACCTTC.

The chain has TRBV18 and TRBJ1-4; 9 bases are shared with TRBD1. Per the germline V gene, CDR1 is KGHSH and CDR2 is LQKENI. V lost 3 bases, J lost 5 bases, and 7 bases stayed unmatched. The CDR3 spans 16 residues. This CDR3 reads CASSPIVGQGNEKLFF. Here the CDR3 DNA reads TGTGCCAGCTCACCGATCGTAGGACAGGGGAATGAAAAACTGTTTTTT. Using reference TRBV18 and TRBJ1-4 for the parts outside the CDR3, the full variable domain is NAGVMQNPRHLVRRRGQEARLRCSPMKGHSHVYWYRQLPEEGLKFMVYLQKENIIDESGMPKERFSAEFPKEGPSILRIQQVVRGDSAAYFCASSPIVGQGNEKLFFGSGTQLSVL.